This passage covers 3 T cell receptor beta chains from one sample sequenced in a study of blood T cell repertoires in COVID-19. The method was immunoSEQ multiplex PCR; TCRdb's version includes in-frame clones alone and lacks a portion of them. This sample has tens of thousands of clones, with about 80% found just once. The sequencing input was peripheral blood. The source is a man aged 30-40 years with COVID-19, enrolled during active disease.

CDR3 amino acids: CASSGDTEAFF. As DNA, the CDR3 is TGCGCCAGCAGCGGAGACACTGAAGCTTTCTTT. The gene calls are TRBV5-1 and TRBJ1-1; D gene uncertain. The CDR3 is made up of 11 amino acids. The germline CDR1 and CDR2 sequences are SGHRS and YFSETQ. Trimming left V 4 bases short and J 3 bases short, with 4 bases between. The entire variable domain, with the rest obtained from reference TRBV5-1 and TRBJ1-1, is as follows: KAGVTQTPRYLIKTRGQQVTLSCSPISGHRSVSWYQQTPGQGLQFLFEYFSETQRNKGNFPGRFSGRQFSNSRSEMNVSTLELGDSALYLCASSGDTEAFFGQGTRLTVV.

V usage is TRBV11-2 and J usage is TRBJ2-1, with 9 bases fitting TRBD1. CDR1 is SGHAT and CDR2 is FQNNGV in the germline V gene. The V and J ends lost 1 base and 9 bases, in that order; junction bases with no gene match: 10. The CDR3 sequence is 16 residues long. The CDR3 region is CASSLAGTGREGEQFF. The CDR3 DNA sequence: TGTGCCAGCAGCTTAGCCGGGACAGGGAGGGAGGGTGAGCAGTTCTTC.

The chain employs TRBV7-2 and TRBJ2-1; 7 positions agree with TRBD2. This CDR3 has 15 residues. Looked up from germline, CDR1 is SGHTA and CDR2 is FQGNSA. The J segment lost 4 bases and the V segment lost 5 bases, leaving 8 bases of the junction unmatched. CDR3 in DNA: TGTGCCAGCAGCCACCGGCTAGCGGAATACAATGAGCAGTTCTTC. Protein product: CASSHRLAEYNEQFF.